The clone carrying this T cell receptor (beta chain) was seen more than once but under ten times. The hyperthyroidism patients had all been newly diagnosed, and their disease duration was under 2 months. Their ages ranged from 18 to 65 years. This sample is part of a study of T cells in Graves' hyperthyroidism and ophthalmopathy. Looked up from germline, CDR1 is DFQATT and CDR2 is SNEGSKA (reference sequence). The CDR3 is 13 amino acids. Trimming cost V 3 bases and J 2 bases, with 11 bases left between them. There were TCR beta CDR3 regions amplified from RNA transcripts. HTBI primers were used for first-round RT-PCR of the TCR CDR3. TCRdb fed the multiplex PCR reads into MiXCR, producing one record per CDR3 protein. The sample has more than 600,000 distinct CDR3 sequences; less than 20% are singletons.

This sequence was found in a man between 18 and 29 years old with Graves' hyperthyroidism. The rearrangement joins TRBV20-1 to TRBJ2-7; no reliable D call. Sequences were obtained from blood. The CDR3 DNA reads TGCAGTGCTAGCCTCGACTCTCCCTACGAGCAGTACTTC. Translation: CSASLDSPYEQYF.